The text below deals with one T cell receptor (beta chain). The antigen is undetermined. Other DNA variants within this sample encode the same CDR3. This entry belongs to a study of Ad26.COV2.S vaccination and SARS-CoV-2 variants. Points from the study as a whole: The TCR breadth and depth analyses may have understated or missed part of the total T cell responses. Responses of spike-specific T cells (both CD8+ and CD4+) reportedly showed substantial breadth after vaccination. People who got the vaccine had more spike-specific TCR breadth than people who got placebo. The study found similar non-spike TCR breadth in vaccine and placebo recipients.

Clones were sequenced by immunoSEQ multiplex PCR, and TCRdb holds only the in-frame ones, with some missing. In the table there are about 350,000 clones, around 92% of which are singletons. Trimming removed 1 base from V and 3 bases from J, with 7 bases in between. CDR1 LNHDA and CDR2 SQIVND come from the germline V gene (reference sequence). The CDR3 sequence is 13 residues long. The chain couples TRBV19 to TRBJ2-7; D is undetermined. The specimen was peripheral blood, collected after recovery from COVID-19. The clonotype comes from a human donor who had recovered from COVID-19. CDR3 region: CASSIGPGYEQYF. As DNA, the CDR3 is TGTGCCAGTAGTATAGGGCCCGGCTACGAGCAGTACTTC.